This T cell receptor beta chain originates from a study of CD8 T cells in Susac syndrome. As concerns this clonotype: Its cognate antigen is unknown.

Findings and limits, study-wide: No clonal expansion appeared among CD4+ T cells in Susac patients.

Random hexamers served to reverse transcribe roughly 0.5 to 1 ug RNA. The authors amplified TCR beta CDR3 across 54 Vbeta and 13 Jbeta using immunoSEQ multiplex PCR. Via MiXCR, TCRdb re-called the immunoSEQ multiplex PCR reads, giving one row per CDR3 protein. The sample shows roughly 190,000 distinct CDR3 sequences, 75% to 95% of them seen only once. Trimming left V 3 bases short and J 0 bases short, with 9 bases between. The germline gives CDR1 DFQATT, CDR2 SNEGSKA (reference sequence). The CDR3 spans 13 residues. This sequence was found in a human donor with Susac syndrome. This chain joins TRBV20-1 and TRBJ2-7, with TRBD2 as a possible D gene (5 bases). Material: CD4+ T cells from PBMCs. CDR3 nucleotide sequence: TGCAGTGCTAGTACGGGGATCTCCTACGAGCAGTACTTC. Residues: CSASTGISYEQYF.